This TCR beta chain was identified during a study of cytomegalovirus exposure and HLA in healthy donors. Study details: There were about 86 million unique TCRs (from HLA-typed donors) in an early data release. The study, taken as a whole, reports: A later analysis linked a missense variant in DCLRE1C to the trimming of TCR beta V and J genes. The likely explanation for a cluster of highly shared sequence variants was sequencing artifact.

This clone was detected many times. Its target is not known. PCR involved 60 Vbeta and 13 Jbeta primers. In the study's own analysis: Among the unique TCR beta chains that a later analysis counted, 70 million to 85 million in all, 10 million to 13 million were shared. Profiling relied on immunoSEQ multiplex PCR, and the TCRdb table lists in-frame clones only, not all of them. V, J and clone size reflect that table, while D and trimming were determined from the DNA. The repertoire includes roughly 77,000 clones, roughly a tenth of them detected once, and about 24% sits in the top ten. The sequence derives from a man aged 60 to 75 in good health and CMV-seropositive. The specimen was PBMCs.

CDR3 protein: CASSSTGDAGELFF. CDR3 nucleotides: TGTGCCAGCAGCTCGACAGGGGATGCCGGGGAGCTGTTTTTT. The rearrangement joins TRBV7-8 to TRBJ2-2, with 8 bases lining up with TRBD1. The CDR3 consists of 14 residues. V was pared by 4 bases and J by 6 bases, with 4 bases of the junction left unmatched. The germline V gene has CDR1 SGHVS and CDR2 FQNEAQ. Looking up the rest from reference TRBV7-8 and TRBJ2-2 gives the full variable domain: GAGVSQSPRYKVAKRGQDVALRCDPISGHVSLFWYQQALGQGPEFLTYFQNEAQLDKSGLPSDRFFAERPEGSVSTLKIQRTQQEDSAVYLCASSSTGDAGELFFGEGSRLTVL.